This T cell receptor (beta chain) appears in the sequencing data of a study of CD8 T cells in ankylosing spondylitis. In TCRdb, the 5' RACE reads were re-called with MiXCR into one record per CDR3 protein. The table lists under 200,000 distinct CDR3 sequences, roughly 12% of them singletons, with about 29% in the top ten. The CDR3 spans 14 residues. Trimming at V came to 3 bases and at J to 5 bases, leaving 5 bases not matched to a gene. Germline CDR1 and CDR2: SGDLS and YYNGEE. This TCR was sampled from a male donor with ankylosing spondylitis or in good health (not recorded which). The chain links TRBV9 to TRBJ2-3; 8 bases are a match to TRBD2. Sequencing was done on a sample of blood, either unsorted or a sorted T cell fraction (not recorded which). The CDR3 DNA sequence: TGTGCCAGCAGCGCGAGCGGGGGTGGAGATACGCAGTATTTT. Its translation is CASSASGGGDTQYF.